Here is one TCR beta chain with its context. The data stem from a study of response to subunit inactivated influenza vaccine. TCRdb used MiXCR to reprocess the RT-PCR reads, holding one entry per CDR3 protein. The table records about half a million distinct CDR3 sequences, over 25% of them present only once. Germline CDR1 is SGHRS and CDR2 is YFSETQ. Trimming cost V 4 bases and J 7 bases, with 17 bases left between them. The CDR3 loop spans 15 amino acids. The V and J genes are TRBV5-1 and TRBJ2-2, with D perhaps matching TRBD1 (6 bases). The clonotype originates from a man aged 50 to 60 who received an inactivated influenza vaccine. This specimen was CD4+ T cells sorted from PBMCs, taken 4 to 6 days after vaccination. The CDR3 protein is CASSPTVTGNGELFF. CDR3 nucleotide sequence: TGCGCCAGCAGCCCGACAGTAACAGGGAACGGGGAGCTGTTTTTT.